Described below is a single T cell receptor (beta chain) sequence and its context. Its specificity is unknown. The repertoire was sequenced with immunoSEQ multiplex PCR; TCRdb's copy has only in-frame clones and lacks some. The sample holds around 78,000 clones, about nine tenths seen once. Germline loops: CDR1 SGHNT, CDR2 YYREEE (reference sequence). Germline trimming cut 7 bases from V and 4 bases from J; bases unmatched to any gene: 22. The CDR3 is 19 amino acids. The data belong to a study of OX40 agonist ivuxolimab in advanced cancers. Study context: Dose-escalation patients' cancers were hepatocellular carcinoma, melanoma, renal cell or head and neck cancer.

The study, taken as a whole, reports: Expanded clones were, on average, more numerous among CD8+ T cells than CD4+. It was not determined which antigens were specifically recognized by the peripheral T cells that had undergone clonal expansion. There were also nonresponders showing low normalized T-cell clonal expansion.

Here the sequenced sample was CD4+ or CD8+ T cells sorted from blood, taken in a trial of the OX40 agonist ivuxolimab. This TCR was sampled from an adult with an advanced solid tumor such as melanoma, head and neck, liver or kidney cancer. This chain uses TRBV5-4 with TRBJ2-1; 8 bases line up with TRBD2. CDR3 DNA: TGTGCCAGCGTATTGGGGGGGGCTAGCGGGTCCAACCGTTACAATGAGCAGTTCTTC. Its translation is CASVLGGASGSNRYNEQFF.